The 11 T cell receptor beta chains reported below all come from one sample, sequenced in a study of T cells in Graves' hyperthyroidism and ophthalmopathy. The CDR3 regions of TCR beta were amplified from RNA transcripts. Carried out on the TCR CDR3, a first-round RT-PCR used the HTBI primer set. TCRdb used MiXCR to reprocess the multiplex PCR reads, holding one entry per CDR3 protein. The sample has around 580,000 distinct CDR3 sequences, 16% seen once. Sequencing was performed on blood. The receptors were gathered from a woman aged 18 to 35 with Graves' hyperthyroidism.

The rearrangement joins TRBV10-3 to TRBJ2-3; 7 nucleotides line up with TRBD2. This CDR3 region has 16 residues. V was clipped by 6 bases and J by 2 bases; unmatched bases: 11. The germline gives CDR1 ENHRY, CDR2 SYGVKD. The DNA for the CDR3 is TGTGCCATCAGAGCCCGGAGAGCGGGGTCCACAGATACGCAGTATTTT. Protein product: CAIRARRAGSTDTQYF.

This clonotype was detected many times. The rearrangement joins TRBV7-2 to TRBJ2-3; D is perhaps TRBD1 or TRBD2 (6 bases each). The V gene's germline CDR1 is SGHTA and CDR2 FQGNSA. The CDR3 spans 16 residues. V lost 5 bases and J 2 bases, leaving 17 bases between the germline ends. Written as DNA, the CDR3 is TGTGCCAGCAGCCCAAGGAGGGGGGCGGTCACAGATACGCAGTATTTT. Amino acids: CASSPRRGAVTDTQYF.

This clonotype was detected many times. This chain connects TRBV11-1 to TRBJ1-1, with D unresolved. The length of the CDR3 is 14 residues. The germline V and J ends were trimmed by 2 bases and 0 bases, with 7 bases remaining between them. Germline CDR1 is SGHAT and CDR2 is FQDESV (reference sequence). The CDR3 here is CASSLSQMNTEAFF. The CDR3 DNA reads TGTGCCAGCAGCTTAAGTCAGATGAACACTGAAGCTTTCTTT.

At least ten counts were recorded for this clonotype. The chain couples TRBV20-1 to TRBJ2-5, with D maybe TRBD1 (5 bases). This CDR3 region has 14 residues. V lost 3 bases and J 1 base, leaving 12 bases between the germline ends. Germline V gene sequence: CDR1 DFQATT, CDR2 SNEGSKA (reference sequence). The CDR3 coding sequence is TGCAGTGCTAGGGGTGACAGTCCCCAAGAGACCCAGTACTTC. As protein: CSARGDSPQETQYF.

On this clonotype: A junction boundary mismatches the germline segment, possibly from a read error. V and J are TRBV6-4 and TRBJ2-7; no clear D. The CDR3 spans 15 residues. Germline lookup yields CDR1 MRHNA and CDR2 SNTAGT. For the CDR3, the DNA is TGTGGCAGCAGTCCTTGGGGTCAGGCTTCCTACGAGCAGTACTTC. Translating gives CGSSPWGQASYEQYF.

The chain has TRBV7-2 and TRBJ1-2; tentatively, D is TRBD1 (6 bases). Germline assignment: CDR1 SGHTA and CDR2 FQGNSA. Trimming took off 5 bases at V and 4 bases at J, with 14 bases between the two ends. The CDR3 runs to 14 residues. In DNA, the CDR3 is TGTGCCAGCAGCCCACGGGGGGCACCCTATGGCTACACCTTC. It encodes CASSPRGAPYGYTF.

There are a few counts of this clonotype. The chain recombines TRBV20-1 with TRBJ2-7, with 11 nucleotides matching TRBD2. Germline V gene lookup returns CDR1 DFQATT and CDR2 SNEGSKA (reference sequence). The CDR3 runs 18 residues. The V gene end was trimmed by 0 bases and the J gene end by 3 bases; junction bases not matched to a gene: 13. The chain's CDR3 is CSAREGEGLAGGRYEQYF. The CDR3 DNA sequence: TGCAGTGCTAGAGAAGGCGAAGGGCTAGCGGGGGGCCGCTACGAGCAGTACTTC.

This clonotype occurred a few times. The chain joins TRBV29-1 to TRBJ2-1, with TRBD1 matching over 8 bases. Germline V gene data show CDR1 as SQVTM and CDR2 as ANQGSEA. Trimming cost V 4 bases and J 3 bases; bases outside gene matches: 2. CDR3 length equals 13 residues. The CDR3 loop reads CSVVTGVYNEQFF. As DNA, the CDR3 is TGCAGCGTTGTGACAGGGGTCTACAATGAGCAGTTCTTC.

This clonotype has only a few counts. The chain recombines TRBV29-1 with TRBJ1-2; the match to TRBD1 covers 9 bases. The length of the CDR3 is 14 residues. From germline, CDR1 is SQVTM and CDR2 ANQGSEA. The V segment lost 6 bases and the J segment 6 bases; nucleotides outside the gene matches: 11. The DNA for the CDR3 is TGCAGCGTAACCCCGGACAGGGGAGATAATGGCTACACCTTC. Translation: CSVTPDRGDNGYTF.

The table lists this clonotype with a few counts. V is TRBV7-6 and J is TRBJ2-3; D unresolved. V gave up 1 base and J gave up 1 base, with 9 bases separating them. Per germline, CDR1 SGHVS and CDR2 FNYEAQ. This CDR3 contains 15 residues. The CDR3 protein is CASSLGPLGTDTQYF. Here the CDR3 DNA reads TGTGCCAGCAGCTTAGGACCCTTGGGCACAGATACGCAGTATTTT.

This clonotype was recorded many times. The gene calls are TRBV7-8 and TRBJ2-7; D uncertain. Trimming removed 0 bases at V and 0 bases at J, with 6 bases between. This CDR3 region has 14 residues. Per the germline V gene, CDR1 is SGHVS and CDR2 is FQNEAQ. The CDR3 loop is CASSLAQHSYEQYF. The CDR3 coding sequence is TGTGCCAGCAGCTTAGCACAGCACTCCTACGAGCAGTACTTC.